This T cell receptor beta chain was identified during a study of blood T cell repertoires in COVID-19. Germline V gene data show CDR1 as KGHSH and CDR2 as LQKENI. The CDR3 is 12 amino acids. V shed 3 bases and J shed 5 bases, with 8 bases lying between them. Produced via immunoSEQ multiplex PCR; TCRdb's table is partial and in-frame only. The sample has approximately 400,000 clones, about 91% seen once; the top ten hold roughly an eighth. This receptor was identified in a woman between 45 and 65 years old with COVID-19, enrolled during active disease. This rearrangement joins TRBV18 to TRBJ2-7; unclear D gene. Sequencing input: peripheral blood. The CDR3 DNA sequence: TGTGCCAGCTCACCCGTTCGGGACGAGCAGTACTTC. Translation gives CASSPVRDEQYF.